A selection of T cell receptor beta chains follows, all from one sample in a study of metastatic and nonmetastatic thyroid tumors. Using MiXCR, TCRdb re-called clones from the PCR reads. The sample lists about 70,000 clones; roughly a sixth were seen once. Sequencing was carried out using blood. These receptors were collected from a female donor with papillary thyroid cancer or a benign thyroid nodule (not recorded which). Some clones in this sample may be carry-over from other donors' samples. Both conserved end residues are part of each CDR3. Each record gives: V gene, CDR3 protein.

>TRBV28
CASSFGGRGREQYF
>TRBV30
CAWQQGSNSPLHF
>TRBV6-1
CASSERGRTEAFF
>TRBV28
CASVGDVTEAFF
>TRBV2
CARRKEETHYF
>TRBV28
CASTLQGGFFPDTQYF
>TRBV2
CASNSPGYRETQYF
>TRBV4-1
CASSQEDRAATEAFF
>TRBV2
CASRRLAAGSYEQYF
>TRBV6-8
CASRQRDPARRNTEAFF
>TRBV7-7
CASTGENNEQFF
>TRBV18
CASSPNGADTQYF
>TRBV27
CASREAVYNEQFF
>TRBV5-1
CASSLADTQYF
>TRBV3-1
CASTHTQGTSGRETQYF
>TRBV4-1
CASSQGGGHSYNEQFF
>TRBV5-1
CASSLNIGRTPYEQYF
>TRBV6-2/TRBV6-3
CASIPGVGANVLTF
>TRBV19
CASSTRRVVSYEQYF
>TRBV6-1
CASSVDYRNYEQYF
>TRBV18
CASSPNISSYNEQFF
>TRBV30
CAWSVFASLRIGELFF
>TRBV12-3/TRBV12-4
CASSWVQGITDTQYF
>TRBV6-5
CASSYGSSGNTIYF
>TRBV19
CASSIDGQSSILNTEAFF